What follows are 14 T cell receptor beta chains derived from one specimen sequenced in a study of beta chain features in type 1 diabetes. Study-level points and caveats: All four CD4+ subsets from Type 1 diabetes patients carried moderately but significantly shorter TCRB CDR3s.

The investigators reverse transcribed all of the isolated RNA, so they sequenced expressed TCRB transcripts. The repertoire was sequenced with immunoSEQ multiplex PCR; TCRdb's copy has only in-frame clones and lacks some. The sample carries more than 95,000 clones, around 15% recorded once. These TCRs are of unknown antigen specificity. The material sequenced was central memory CD4+ T cells from blood. All receptors come from a man younger than 35 with type 1 diabetes.

The V call is TRBV18, the J call TRBJ2-4; D unclear. V lost 0 bases, J lost 7 bases, and 4 bases lay in between. Germline CDR1 is KGHSH and CDR2 is LQKENI. The length of the CDR3 is 12 residues. For the CDR3, the DNA is TGTGCCAGCTCACCACCACAGAACATTCAGTACTTC. Protein product: CASSPPQNIQYF.

This clone has a handful of counts. This chain uses TRBV29-1 with TRBJ2-7, with 11 bases aligning to TRBD1. The length of the CDR3 is 14 residues. The V gene end was trimmed by 3 bases and the J gene end by 7 bases; junction bases not matched to a gene: 8. CDR1 is SQVTM, CDR2 ANQGSEA, per germline. CDR3 nucleotides: TGCAGCGTTGATCGGGACAGGGGGTACGGGGAGCAGTACTTC. Its translation is CSVDRDRGYGEQYF.

The chain joins TRBV7-2 to TRBJ2-7; 8 bases fit TRBD1. The CDR3 is 14 residues long. Germline-derived CDR1 and CDR2 are SGHTA and FQGNSA. Losses at the gene ends were 5 bases for V and 4 bases for J; bases not matched to a gene: 7. CDR3 sequence: CASSPGQVLYEQYF. In DNA form, the CDR3 reads TGTGCCAGCAGCCCGGGACAGGTCCTTTACGAGCAGTACTTC. The complete variable domain, with remaining parts taken from reference TRBV7-2 and TRBJ2-7, reads GAGVSQSPSNKVTEKGKDVELRCDPISGHTALYWYRQSLGQGLEFLIYFQGNSAPDKSGLPSDRFSAERTGGSVSTLTIQRTQQEDSAVYLCASSPGQVLYEQYFGPGTRLTVT.

The J gene is TRBJ2-5, the V gene TRBV18; the match to TRBD1 covers 10 bases. CDR1 KGHSH and CDR2 LQKENI come from the germline V gene. This CDR3 spans 15 amino acids. The ends lost 3 bases at V and 1 base at J; junction bases unmatched: 2. The CDR3 DNA is TGTGCCAGCTCACCGAGGACAGGGGGCCAAGAGACCCAGTACTTC. Residues: CASSPRTGGQETQYF.

The table lists this clone with many counts. The chain combines TRBV14 with TRBJ2-5; D might be TRBD2 (5 bases). Germline loops: CDR1 SGHDN, CDR2 FVKESK. V was trimmed by 5 bases and J by 8 bases, leaving 9 bases between them. The CDR3 is 11 amino acids. This CDR3 is CASSLLGTQYF. The CDR3 bases are TGTGCCAGCAGCTTACTAGGAACCCAGTACTTC.

This clone appeared once. This chain uses TRBV18 with TRBJ1-6; D remains ambiguous. Germline CDR1 and CDR2: KGHSH and LQKENI. V lost 1 base to trimming and J lost 5 bases, with 9 bases between them. The CDR3 spans 15 residues. The CDR3 spells CASSPLPANNSPLHF. The DNA for the CDR3 is TGTGCCAGCTCACCACTCCCAGCTAATAATTCACCCCTCCACTTT.

This clone occurred a few times. This chain connects TRBV27 to TRBJ2-2; no definite D call. Germline loops: CDR1 MNHEY, CDR2 SMNVEV (reference sequence). The CDR3 length is 15 residues. The germline V and J ends were trimmed by 4 bases and 5 bases, with 14 bases remaining between them. CDR3 sequence: CASSSTFLGTGELFF. The CDR3 DNA reads as TGTGCCAGCAGTTCCACCTTTTTGGGGACCGGGGAGCTGTTTTTT.

The chain combines TRBV29-1 with TRBJ2-7, with 7 bases identical to TRBD1. This CDR3 contains 15 residues. J gave up 5 bases and V 1 base, and 11 bases lay outside the gene matches. CDR1 and CDR2 (germline): SQVTM, ANQGSEA. CDR3 in amino acids: CSVEVGQGVLNEQYF. The DNA for the CDR3 is TGCAGCGTTGAAGTGGGTCAGGGGGTCTTGAACGAGCAGTACTTC.

CDR3 sequence reads: CASSHRQGANYGYTF. The CDR3 DNA is TGCGCCAGCAGCCATAGACAGGGGGCGAACTATGGCTACACCTTC. This chain uses TRBV4-1 with TRBJ1-2; 10 positions agree with TRBD1. Germline V gene lookup returns CDR1 MGHRA and CDR2 YSYEKL. This CDR3 region has 15 residues. V trimming: 3 bases; J trimming: 2 bases; junction bases outside the gene matches: 3.

This clone was detected only a few times. V usage is TRBV29-1 and J usage is TRBJ2-2; D possibly uses TRBD1 or TRBD2 (5 bases each). V lost 7 bases and J 7 bases, leaving 13 bases between the germline ends. The V gene's germline CDR1 is SQVTM and CDR2 ANQGSEA. This CDR3 spans 12 amino acids. The chain's CDR3 is CSGHGTFGELFF. The CDR3 DNA follows: TGCAGCGGCCACGGGACGTTCGGGGAGCTGTTTTTT.

This clone was seen more than once but under ten times. The chain uses TRBV9 and TRBJ2-5; 7 bases fit TRBD1. The CDR3 sequence is 14 residues long. CDR1 and CDR2 (germline): SGDLS, YYNGEE. J was trimmed by 5 bases and V by 0 bases; bases with no gene match: 4. This chain's CDR3 is CASSVDRGVETQYF. As DNA, the CDR3 is TGTGCCAGCAGCGTAGACAGGGGAGTGGAGACCCAGTACTTC.

This clone appeared a few times. The chain recombines TRBV4-2 with TRBJ2-3; D remains unclear. The CDR3 is made up of 16 amino acids. V was pared by 4 bases and J by 4 bases, with 18 bases between. Germline CDR1 reads LGHNA; CDR2 reads YNFKEQ. The CDR3 here is CASSPYGGPGADTQYF. The CDR3 nucleotides are TGTGCCAGCAGCCCTTACGGCGGCCCCGGAGCAGATACGCAGTATTTT.

This chain connects TRBV27 to TRBJ1-3, with a tentative D call TRBD1 (5 bases). Germline CDR1 MNHEY, CDR2 SMNVEV (reference sequence). This CDR3 is 17 amino acids long. Trimming cost V 0 bases and J 0 bases, with 12 bases left between them. The CDR3 bases are TGTGCCAGCAGTTTATCAGGGCGAGGGGTCTCTGGAAACACCATATATTTT. It codes for CASSLSGRGVSGNTIYF.

This chain uses TRBV25-1 with TRBJ1-2; D might be TRBD1 (5 bases). CDR3 length: 12 amino acids. V was cut by 3 bases and J by 4 bases, with 6 bases left in between. CDR1 is MGHDK, CDR2 SYGVNS, per germline. The CDR3 loop reads CASSDRGYGYTF. CDR3 nucleotides: TGTGCCAGCAGTGATAGGGGCTATGGCTACACCTTC.